This is a list of T cell receptor beta chains from one sample in a study of shared clonotypes between healthy human individuals. The repertoire was sequenced with immunoSEQ multiplex PCR; TCRdb's copy has only in-frame clones and lacks some. The top ten hold more than 1.5% of the sample, which has around 2,000,000 clones, around 93% seen once. The source material was naive CD8+ T cells from PBMCs. Receptors originate from a man aged 18 to 30 in good health. Some clones in this sample may be carry-over from other donors' samples. CDR3s include the opening cysteine and the closing phenylalanine or tryptophan. A D gene is named only where the DNA matches it firmly. A row's size may be missing; if present it is once, few, many or a size class.

V gene,clone size,D gene,J gene,CDR3 protein,CDR3 DNA
TRBV9,.,TRBD1,TRBJ2-2,CASSPSWDRGGTGELFF,TGTGCCAGCAGCCCGAGCTGGGACAGGGGAGGCACCGGGGAGCTGTTTTTT
TRBV27,.,.,TRBJ1-5,CASRRKPNPYQPQHF,TGTGCCAGCAGACGAAAACCCAATCCCTATCAGCCCCAGCATTTT
TRBV7-2,.,.,TRBJ1-2,CASSDPAGRSFYGYTF,TGTGCCAGCAGCGATCCCGCGGGGCGGTCCTTCTATGGCTACACCTTC
TRBV9,.,.,TRBJ2-1,CASSAMDNEQFF,TGTGCCAGCAGCGCGATGGACAATGAGCAGTTCTTC
TRBV4-1,.,TRBD1,TRBJ1-2,CASSQTQGAGGPGGYTF,TGCGCCAGCAGCCAAACACAGGGGGCAGGGGGCCCAGGTGGCTACACCTTC
TRBV15,.,TRBD2,TRBJ2-2,CATSREAGVLTGELFF,TGTGCCACCAGCAGAGAGGCGGGGGTCCTCACCGGGGAGCTGTTTTTT
TRBV30,once,.,TRBJ1-2,CAGSQLDGGNDGYTF,TGTGCTGGTTCCCAGCTGGATGGGGGGAACGACGGCTACACCTTC
TRBV6-5,.,.,TRBJ1-4,CASSQGGYEKLFF,TGTGCCAGCAGTCAGGGCGGGTATGAAAAACTGTTTTTT
TRBV5-4,.,.,TRBJ2-3,CASSLERTDTQYF,TGTGCCAGCAGCTTGGAGCGGACAGATACGCAGTATTTT
TRBV11-2,.,.,TRBJ2-1,CASSFGLDRDYNEQFF,TGTGCCAGCAGCTTCGGCCTGGACAGAGACTACAATGAGCAGTTCTTC
TRBV28,.,.,TRBJ2-7,CASSLLRQYEQYF,TGTGCCAGCAGTTTATTAAGACAGTACGAGCAGTACTTC
TRBV11-2,.,TRBD2,TRBJ2-7,CASSLEASGTYEQYF,TGTGCCAGCAGCTTAGAGGCTAGCGGGACCTACGAGCAGTACTTC
TRBV7-8,.,.,TRBJ2-7,CASGTGPYEQYF,TGTGCCAGCGGGACGGGACCCTACGAGCAGTACTTC
TRBV6-1,.,.,TRBJ1-2,CASSPKPPHIYGYTF,TGTGCCAGCAGTCCGAAGCCCCCCCACATCTATGGCTACACCTTC
TRBV14,.,TRBD2,TRBJ2-3,CASRFSGSLTDTQYF,TGTGCCAGCAGGTTTAGCGGGAGTTTGACAGATACGCAGTATTTT
TRBV27,.,.,TRBJ2-7,CASSLSPLYEQYF,TGTGCCAGCAGTTTATCCCCCCTTTACGAGCAGTACTTC
TRBV4-2,.,.,TRBJ2-2,CASSPHPLATGELFF,TGTGCCAGCAGCCCCCATCCCCTAGCGACCGGGGAGCTGTTTTTT
TRBV19,.,.,TRBJ1-1,CASRRGNTEAFF,TGTGCCAGTAGGCGGGGAAACACTGAAGCTTTCTTT
TRBV28,.,.,TRBJ1-5,CASRHQASNQPQHF,TGTGCCAGCAGACATCAGGCTAGCAATCAGCCCCAGCATTTT
TRBV5-1,.,.,TRBJ2-1,CASSLERTASQPPYNEQFF,TGCGCCAGCAGCTTAGAAAGGACGGCATCGCAGCCTCCTTACAATGAGCAGTTCTTC
TRBV28,.,.,TRBJ2-3,CASSLGGADTQYF,TGTGCCAGCAGCCTAGGGGGGGCAGATACGCAGTATTTT
TRBV10-3,.,.,TRBJ1-1,CAICEGLGTEAFF,TGTGCCATCTGTGAGGGGCTGGGGACTGAAGCTTTCTTT
TRBV11-2,.,.,TRBJ2-2,CASSLGGLASTGELFF,TGTGCCAGCAGCTTGGGGGGACTCGCTTCCACCGGGGAGCTGTTTTTT
TRBV9,.,.,TRBJ2-1,CASSASDSKGSYNEQFF,TGTGCCAGCAGCGCTTCTGACAGCAAGGGTTCCTACAATGAGCAGTTCTTC
TRBV6-5,.,.,TRBJ2-5,CASSYSKRDLQETQYF,TGTGCCAGCAGTTACTCGAAAAGGGACTTACAAGAGACCCAGTACTTC
TRBV6-5,.,.,TRBJ2-7,CASSYSDSYEQYF,TGTGCCAGCAGTTACTCAGACAGCTACGAGCAGTACTTC
TRBV6-1,.,TRBD2,TRBJ2-1,CASSEPRSGTSYEQFF,TGTGCCAGCAGTGAGCCCCGGAGCGGGACTAGCTATGAGCAGTTCTTC